The 15 T cell receptor beta chains listed next were all sequenced from one sample in a study of blood T cell repertoires in COVID-19. Only in-frame clones appear in the TCRdb table, and some are missing; sequencing was by immunoSEQ multiplex PCR. The table lists 150,000 to 180,000 clones, roughly 80% of them singletons. The sample was peripheral blood. These receptors originate from an older woman with acute or convalescent COVID-19.

This clone came up once. This CDR3 is CASIQDAGRPGELFF. The CDR3 region has the DNA TGTGCCAGCATCCAGGACGCAGGGAGGCCCGGGGAGCTGTTTTTT. J is TRBJ2-2 and V is TRBV2; TRBD2 is a possible D gene (6 bases). V was pared by 7 bases and J by 6 bases, with 18 bases between. The CDR3 has 15 residues. Germline CDR1 and CDR2: SNHLY and FYNNEI.

V and J are TRBV13 and TRBJ1-3, with D uncertain. Trimming removed 5 bases from V and 0 bases from J, with 5 bases in between. The CDR3 consists of 13 residues. The germline CDR1 and CDR2 sequences are PRHDT and FYEKMQ (reference sequence). For the CDR3, the DNA is TGTGCCAGCAGCCATTTCTCTGGAAACACCATATATTTT. Translation gives CASSHFSGNTIYF.

This chain uses TRBV5-6 with TRBJ2-6; a weak D match, TRBD1 (6 bases). Trimming left V 2 bases short and J 0 bases short, with 6 bases between. This CDR3 has 15 residues. Germline V gene sequence: CDR1 SGHDT, CDR2 YYEEEE. The CDR3 reads CASSLQGSGANVLTF. CDR3 DNA: TGTGCCAGCAGCTTACAGGGCTCTGGGGCCAACGTCCTGACTTTC.

The chain joins TRBV28 to TRBJ1-1, with D uncertain. With 1 base removed from V and 3 bases from J, the gap between germline ends came to 9 bases. This CDR3 has 14 amino acids. Germline V gene lookup returns CDR1 MDHEN and CDR2 SYDVKM. The DNA of the CDR3 is TGTGCCAGCAGTTTATCCTGGGCGTACACTGAAGCTTTCTTT. It is translated as CASSLSWAYTEAFF.

The V gene is TRBV7-6, the J gene TRBJ2-7, with 11 bases lining up with TRBD2. Germline CDR1 and CDR2: SGHVS and FNYEAQ. The CDR3 covers 17 residues. Losses at the gene ends were 5 bases for V and 2 bases for J; bases not matched to a gene: 11. CDR3 region: CASSLTSGGPLPYEQYF. The CDR3 bases are TGTGCCAGCAGCCTCACTAGCGGGGGCCCTTTACCCTACGAGCAGTACTTC.

This clone was seen just once. The chain couples TRBV5-1 to TRBJ1-4, with 8 bases lining up with TRBD1. This CDR3 has 16 residues. Germline-derived CDR1 and CDR2 are SGHRS and YFSETQ. J gave up 7 bases and V 0 bases, and 8 bases lay outside the gene matches. CDR3 DNA: TGCGCCAGCAGCTTGGCCGGACAGGGAAAGGGTGAAAAACTGTTTTTT. Its translation is CASSLAGQGKGEKLFF.

The CDR3 protein is CASSGGSQETQYF. The CDR3 DNA follows: TGTGCCAGCAGTGGAGGATCCCAAGAGACCCAGTACTTC. This chain joins TRBV2 and TRBJ2-5; D is undetermined. The CDR3 runs 13 residues. The germline V gene encodes CDR1 SNHLY and CDR2 FYNNEI. Trimming pared 4 bases from V and 1 base from J, leaving 7 bases between.

CDR3 residues: CASSPSAGGPYNEQFF. The CDR3 DNA reads TGTGCCAGCTCACCATCAGCGGGGGGACCCTACAATGAGCAGTTCTTC. V and J are TRBV18 and TRBJ2-1, with 9 bases fitting TRBD2. This CDR3 has 16 amino acids. The germline V gene encodes CDR1 KGHSH and CDR2 LQKENI. J was trimmed by 2 bases and V by 2 bases; bases with no gene match: 4.

The chain recombines TRBV27 with TRBJ1-2; D gene unclear. Germline CDR1 reads MNHEY; CDR2 reads SMNVEV (reference sequence). Trimming removed 3 bases at V and 3 bases at J, with 11 bases between. The CDR3 covers 14 residues. The CDR3 loop is CASSLRAEYYGYTF. Here the CDR3 DNA reads TGTGCCAGCAGTTTGAGGGCGGAATACTATGGCTACACCTTC.

The chain uses TRBV7-9 and TRBJ1-4, with 8 bases identical to TRBD1. CDR1 SEHNR and CDR2 FQNEAQ come from the germline V gene (reference sequence). J gave up 2 bases and V 5 bases, and 7 bases lay outside the gene matches. The CDR3 has 16 residues. The CDR3 sequence is CASSPPGGLTNEKLFF. In DNA form, the CDR3 reads TGTGCCAGCAGCCCACCAGGGGGCCTGACTAATGAAAAACTGTTTTTT.

The rearrangement joins TRBV6-6 to TRBJ2-7; 11 nucleotides line up with TRBD1. The CDR3 contains 15 residues. Germline CDR1 MNHNY, CDR2 SVGAGI (reference sequence). Trimming took 6 bases from V and 5 from J; bases not matched to a gene: 9. The CDR3 here is CASRRTGGIIDEQYF. In DNA, the CDR3 is TGTGCCAGCAGACGGACAGGGGGCATCATTGACGAGCAGTACTTC.

The chain couples TRBV20-1 to TRBJ2-6; weak D call: TRBD1 (6 bases). The CDR3 is made up of 14 amino acids. Per the germline V gene, CDR1 is DFQATT and CDR2 is SNEGSKA (reference sequence). Trimming removed 3 bases at V and 2 bases at J, with 8 bases between. CDR3 sequence (DNA): TGCAGTGCTAGTACAGGGACTGGGGCCAACGTCCTGACTTTC. It encodes CSASTGTGANVLTF.

This chain links TRBV3-1 (or the pseudogene TRBV3-2) with TRBJ2-7; 10 bases match TRBD1. This CDR3 is built from 12 residues. The germline CDR1 and CDR2 sequences are LGHDT and YNNKEL (reference sequence). The V segment lost 11 bases and the J segment 6 bases; nucleotides outside the gene matches: 7. CDR3 DNA sequence: TGTGCCTCCCGGGGACAGGGGACCGAGCAGTACTTC. It specifies CASRGQGTEQYF.

The chain carries TRBV7-8 and TRBJ1-1, with TRBD1 matching over 9 bases. The ends lost 4 bases at V and 4 bases at J; junction bases unmatched: 4. The CDR3 loop spans 14 amino acids. The germline V gene encodes CDR1 SGHVS and CDR2 FQNEAQ. The CDR3 nucleotides read TGTGCCAGCAGCTGGGGGACAGGGCGCACTGAAGCTTTCTTT. This encodes CASSWGTGRTEAFF.

This chain connects TRBV19 to TRBJ1-1; 8 nucleotides agree with TRBD1. Germline V gene lookup returns CDR1 LNHDA and CDR2 SQIVND (reference sequence). Trimming took 3 bases from V and 11 from J; bases not matched to a gene: 8. This CDR3 is 13 amino acids long. The CDR3, as DNA: TGTGCCAGTAGTATCCGTGACAGGGGCAGGGCTTTCTTT. This encodes CASSIRDRGRAFF.